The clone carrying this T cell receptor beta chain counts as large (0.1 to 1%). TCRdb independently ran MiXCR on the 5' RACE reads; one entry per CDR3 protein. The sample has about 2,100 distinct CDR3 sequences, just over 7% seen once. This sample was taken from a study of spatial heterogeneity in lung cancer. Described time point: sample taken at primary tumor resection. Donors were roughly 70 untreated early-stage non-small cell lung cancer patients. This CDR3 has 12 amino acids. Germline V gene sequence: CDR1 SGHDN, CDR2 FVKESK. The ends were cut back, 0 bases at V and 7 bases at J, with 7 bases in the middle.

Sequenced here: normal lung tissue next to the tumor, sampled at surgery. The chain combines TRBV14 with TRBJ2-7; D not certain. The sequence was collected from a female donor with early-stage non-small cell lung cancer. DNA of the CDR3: TGTGCCAGCAGCCAAGATAGGCGGGAGCAGTACTTC. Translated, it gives CASSQDRREQYF.